The 11 T cell receptor beta chains below were found in one sample sequenced in a study of blood T cell repertoires in COVID-19. The repertoire was sequenced with immunoSEQ multiplex PCR; TCRdb's copy has only in-frame clones and lacks some. The sample contains roughly 190,000 clones, roughly 80% of which appear only once. The sample consisted of PBMCs or T cells enriched from blood (not recorded which). The receptors derive from a woman in her 30s who had recovered from COVID-19.

V is TRBV30 and J is TRBJ2-7; no reliable D call. The CDR3 length is 11 residues. The germline gives CDR1 GTSNPN, CDR2 SVGIG (reference sequence). The V end lost 0 bases, the J end lost 4 bases, and 4 bases lay between the germline ends. CDR3 sequence: CAWSVRYEQYF. In nucleotides, the CDR3 is TGTGCCTGGAGTGTCCGTTACGAGCAGTACTTC.

This sequence joins TRBV19 and TRBJ2-5; 10 bases are a match to TRBD2. Germline V lookup: CDR1 LNHDA, CDR2 SQIVND (reference sequence). J was trimmed by 2 bases and V by 1 base; bases with no gene match: 7. The CDR3 length is 17 residues. The CDR3 protein is CASSIVPLLAGQETQYF. For the CDR3, the DNA is TGTGCCAGTAGTATAGTTCCCCTACTAGCGGGACAAGAGACCCAGTACTTC.

A single count supports this clone. CDR3 region: CAISELGGTQYF. The CDR3 DNA reads TGTGCCATCAGTGAGCTCGGGGGGACCCAGTACTTC. The V gene is TRBV10-3, the J gene TRBJ2-5; D may be TRBD2 (6 bases). The germline V gene has CDR1 ENHRY and CDR2 SYGVKD. Deletions cut 2 bases from V and 7 bases from J, with 8 bases between. This CDR3 is 12 amino acids long.

The chain is built from TRBV7-9 and TRBJ1-1; D perhaps matches TRBD1 (5 bases). Trimming pared 3 bases from V and 4 bases from J, leaving 12 bases between. Germline loops: CDR1 SEHNR, CDR2 FQNEAQ (reference sequence). The CDR3 has 14 amino acids. The CDR3 coding sequence is TGTGCCAGCAGCTTGGGCAGGGAGGGCACTGAAGCTTTCTTT. Amino acids: CASSLGREGTEAFF.

The chain is built from TRBV19 and TRBJ2-7; 11 positions match TRBD2. The junction had 4 bases not matched to a gene; V was cut back by 8 bases and J by 4 bases. Germline CDR1 and CDR2: LNHDA and SQIVND (reference sequence). This CDR3 comprises 13 residues. CDR3: CASSLAGEYEQYF. The CDR3 DNA is TGTGCCAGTTCACTAGCGGGAGAGTACGAGCAGTACTTC.

The chain combines TRBV2 with TRBJ1-5; unclear D gene. Germline CDR1 is SNHLY and CDR2 is FYNNEI. Between the trimmed V and J ends, which lost 4 bases and 5 bases, there was a span of 9 bases. This CDR3 is 13 amino acids long. Here the CDR3 reads CASSVDTYQPQHF. In DNA, the CDR3 is TGTGCCAGCAGTGTCGACACTTATCAGCCCCAGCATTTT.

The chain is built from TRBV7-6 and TRBJ1-3; TRBD1 might be the D (6 bases). From germline, CDR1 is SGHVS and CDR2 FNYEAQ. V was clipped by 1 base and J by 2 bases, with 9 bases between them. This CDR3 region has 15 residues. The CDR3 bases are TGTGCCAGCAGCTTAGTGAGGGACACTGGAAACACCATATATTTT. As protein: CASSLVRDTGNTIYF.

This chain connects TRBV28 to TRBJ1-1; D gene ambiguous. Trimming stripped 3 bases from V and 6 bases from J, with 11 bases between. The germline V gene has CDR1 MDHEN and CDR2 SYDVKM. The CDR3 covers 13 residues. In DNA, the CDR3 is TGTGCCAGCAGTTTGATTCGGGTCCCTGAAGCTTTCTTT. Translating gives CASSLIRVPEAFF.

The chain links TRBV2 to TRBJ2-7; TRBD2 matches at 8 bases. Trimming cost V 1 base and J 2 bases; bases outside gene matches: 1. The germline V gene has CDR1 SNHLY and CDR2 FYNNEI. This CDR3 is 14 amino acids long. CDR3 region: CASSEGGLAYEQYF. CDR3 in DNA: TGTGCCAGCAGTGAAGGGGGACTAGCCTACGAGCAGTACTTC.

The chain couples TRBV2 to TRBJ1-1; 7 positions agree with TRBD1. Germline CDR1 and CDR2: SNHLY and FYNNEI. The CDR3 extends over 13 amino acids. Trimming cost V 2 bases and J 7 bases; bases outside gene matches: 4. CDR3 bases: TGTGCCAGCAGTGAATGGGGGGACAGTGAAGCTTTCTTT. This codes for CASSEWGDSEAFF.

The chain carries TRBV13 and TRBJ2-5, with 11 positions matching TRBD1. CDR1 is PRHDT and CDR2 is FYEKMQ in the germline V gene (reference sequence). The V and J ends lost 5 bases and 2 bases, in that order; junction bases with no gene match: 4. The CDR3 is 15 amino acids. CDR3 coding DNA: TGTGCCAGCAGCCTGAGGGACAGGGGGCAAGAGACCCAGTACTTC. It specifies CASSLRDRGQETQYF.